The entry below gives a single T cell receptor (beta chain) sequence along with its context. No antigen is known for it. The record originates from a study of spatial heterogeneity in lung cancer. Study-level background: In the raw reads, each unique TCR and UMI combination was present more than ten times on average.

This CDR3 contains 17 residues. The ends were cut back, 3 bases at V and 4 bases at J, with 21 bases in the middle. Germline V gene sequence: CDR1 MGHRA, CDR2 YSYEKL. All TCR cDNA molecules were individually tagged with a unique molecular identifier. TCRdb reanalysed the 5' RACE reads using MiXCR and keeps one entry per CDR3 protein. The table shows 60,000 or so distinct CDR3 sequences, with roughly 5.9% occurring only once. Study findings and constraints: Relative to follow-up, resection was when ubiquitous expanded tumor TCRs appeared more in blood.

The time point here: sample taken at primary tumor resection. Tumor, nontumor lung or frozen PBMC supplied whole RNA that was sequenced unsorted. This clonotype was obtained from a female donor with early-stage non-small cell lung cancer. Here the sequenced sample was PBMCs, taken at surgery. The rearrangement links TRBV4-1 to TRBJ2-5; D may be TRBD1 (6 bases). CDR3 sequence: CASSQVAGDPARETQYF. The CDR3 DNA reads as TGCGCCAGCAGCCAGGTAGCAGGGGACCCCGCCCGAGAGACCCAGTACTTC.